This TCR beta chain was sequenced in a study of T cells in localized non-small cell lung cancer. The germline CDR1 and CDR2 sequences are WSHSY and SAAADI. V lost 5 bases, J lost 6 bases, and 5 bases lay in between. The CDR3 consists of 11 residues. Using immunoSEQ multiplex PCR, the repertoire was profiled, and TCRdb retains in-frame clones only, with some absent. The sample includes under 15,000 clones, more than 70% of them seen just once. This chain joins TRBV10-2 and TRBJ2-1; no clear D gene. This TCR came from a male donor older than 55 with stage III lung adenocarcinoma. Sample: peripheral blood, taken before any cancer treatment. CDR3 DNA: TGCGCCAGCAGTAACTCCAATGAGCAGTTCTTC. Protein product: CASSNSNEQFF.